This T cell receptor beta chain was observed in a study of blood T cell repertoires in COVID-19. V gave up 0 bases and J gave up 2 bases; unmatched junction bases: 4. CDR1 LGHNA and CDR2 YSLEER come from the germline V gene. The CDR3 has 16 amino acids. In the source study's methods: Reference gene primers were amplified, and this amplification served to estimate nucleated cell counts. The assay was immunoSEQ multiplex PCR, and TCRdb's table has in-frame clones only and misses some. Clone size and V and J calls were adopted from that table, with D and trimming inferred from the DNA. Of 85,000 to 90,000 clones detected, about 84% appear once; the ten largest clones hold under 30%.

The chain joins TRBV4-3 to TRBJ1-2; 9 bases map to TRBD1. The clonotype originates from a human donor in a cohort sampled during active COVID-19. The sample taken for sequencing was peripheral blood. The CDR3 sequence is CASSQDFTGGNYGYTF. The DNA of the CDR3 is TGCGCCAGCAGCCAAGATTTCACAGGGGGCAACTATGGCTACACCTTC.